This TCR beta chain stems from a study of T cell changes during pregnancy in multiple sclerosis. Clones were sequenced by immunoSEQ multiplex PCR, and TCRdb holds only the in-frame ones, with some missing. Found here are 100,000 or so clones, about 92% of them singletons; the top ten hold more than 1.5%. CDR3 length: 13 residues. The germline gives CDR1 LNHDA, CDR2 SQIVND (reference sequence). Between the trimmed V and J ends, which lost 3 bases and 8 bases, there was a span of 13 bases. The gene calls are TRBV19 and TRBJ1-2; D gene ambiguous. This TCR was recovered from a female donor with multiple sclerosis, enrolled in a pregnancy study. Here the sequenced sample was peripheral blood, taken after pregnancy. CDR3 sequence: CASSILGGIGYTF. The DNA for the CDR3 is TGTGCCAGTAGTATCTTAGGCGGGATAGGCTACACCTTC.